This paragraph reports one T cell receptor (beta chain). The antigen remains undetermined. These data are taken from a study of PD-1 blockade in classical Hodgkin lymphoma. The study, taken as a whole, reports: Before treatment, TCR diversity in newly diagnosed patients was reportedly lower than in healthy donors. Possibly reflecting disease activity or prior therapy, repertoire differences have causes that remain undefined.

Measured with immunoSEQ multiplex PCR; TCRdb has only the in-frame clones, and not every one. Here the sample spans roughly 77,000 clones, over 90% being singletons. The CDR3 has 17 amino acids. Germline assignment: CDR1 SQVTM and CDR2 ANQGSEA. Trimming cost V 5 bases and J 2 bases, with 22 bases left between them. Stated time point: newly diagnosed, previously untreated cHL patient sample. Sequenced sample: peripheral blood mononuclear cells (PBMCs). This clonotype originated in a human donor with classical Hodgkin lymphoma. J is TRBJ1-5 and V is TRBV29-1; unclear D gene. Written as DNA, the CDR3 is TGCAGCGTTTTTTCACCCCCTCCGGACGGAGGCAATCAGCCCCAGCATTTT. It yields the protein CSVFSPPPDGGNQPQHF. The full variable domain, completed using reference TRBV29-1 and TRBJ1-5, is SAVISQKPSRDICQRGTSLTIQCQVDSQVTMMFWYRQQPGQSLTLIATANQGSEATYESGFVIDKFPISRPNLTFSTLTVSNMSPEDSSIYLCSVFSPPPDGGNQPQHFGDGTRLSIL.